Listed below are T cell receptor beta chains from one sample, sequenced in a study of blood T cell repertoires in COVID-19. Generated by immunoSEQ multiplex PCR, the TCRdb table keeps only in-frame clones and is missing some. The sample gives approximately 290,000 clones, 80% to 90% of which show up once; approximately 4% is in the top ten. Sequenced input: PBMCs or T cells enriched from blood (not recorded which). These receptors came from a young woman who had recovered from COVID-19. CDR3s include the opening cysteine and the closing phenylalanine or tryptophan. Rows may omit the clone size; those that give it use once, few, many or a size class.

V: TRBV21-1; size: -; J: TRBJ1-4; CDR3: CASSHRERGEKLFF
V: TRBV29-1; size: -; J: TRBJ1-4; CDR3: CSGRQGADEKLFF
V: TRBV27; size: -; J: TRBJ1-2; CDR3: CASSSKGQVQGYTF
V: TRBV3-1/TRBV3-2; size: -; J: TRBJ2-1; CDR3: CASSHQQGAGYNEQFF
V: TRBV7-8; size: -; J: TRBJ1-2; CDR3: CASSTELPSDYGYTF
V: TRBV21-1; size: -; J: TRBJ2-3; CDR3: CASSVRPGTSGTDTQYF
V: TRBV4-1; size: -; J: TRBJ2-3; CDR3: CASSPIPGLAGRGGTDTQYF
V: TRBV14; size: -; J: TRBJ1-2; CDR3: CASSQVAEYGYTF
V: TRBV6-5; size: -; J: TRBJ2-1; CDR3: CASRFGQGDEQFF
V: TRBV19; size: -; J: TRBJ2-3; CDR3: CASKSPDRKDTQYF
V: TRBV18; size: -; J: TRBJ1-3; CDR3: CASSPDRGNTIYF
V: TRBV9; size: few; J: TRBJ2-3; CDR3: CASGGGAGRSTDTQYF
V: TRBV27; size: -; J: TRBJ1-5; CDR3: CASSRDSNQPQHF
V: TRBV6-4; size: -; J: TRBJ1-5; CDR3: CASSASPYSNQPQHF
V: TRBV19; size: -; J: TRBJ1-4; CDR3: CASSIGSTGYNEKLFF
V: TRBV19; size: -; J: TRBJ2-7; CDR3: CASSNPGTGTYEQYF
V: TRBV28; size: -; J: TRBJ2-2; CDR3: CASTSPPGELFF
V: TRBV9; size: -; J: TRBJ2-7; CDR3: CASSVASGGAYEQYF
V: TRBV27; size: -; J: TRBJ2-1; CDR3: CASSFSGPSSYNEQFF